These 11 T cell receptor beta chains originate from one sample sequenced in a study of shared clonotypes between healthy human individuals. Only in-frame clones appear in the TCRdb table, and some are missing; sequencing was by immunoSEQ multiplex PCR. The table lists more than 2,000,000 clones, 80% to 95% of them singletons. Sequencing was carried out using naive CD4+ T cells from PBMCs. Subset defined: CD45RA+ positively selected. The receptor set was obtained from a young man in good health. Some clones in this sample may be carry-over from other donors' samples.

The chain combines TRBV10-3 with TRBJ2-3; 10 bases line up with TRBD2. V trimming: 10 bases; J trimming: 4 bases; junction bases outside the gene matches: 17. This CDR3 has 17 amino acids. CDR1 and CDR2 (germline): ENHRY, SYGVKD. The CDR3: CATSSGRASFYADTQYF. CDR3 DNA sequence: TGTGCCACTAGCAGCGGGAGGGCCTCTTTCTACGCAGATACGCAGTATTTT.

J is TRBJ2-2 and V is TRBV4-1; D perhaps matches TRBD1 (7 bases). The V end was cut by 2 bases, the J end by 3 bases, with 25 bases between. This CDR3 contains 20 residues. CDR1 is MGHRA, CDR2 YSYEKL, per germline. CDR3 sequence: CASSQYGNAVRGADTGELFF. CDR3 bases: TGCGCCAGCAGCCAATACGGGAATGCGGTCAGGGGGGCGGACACCGGGGAGCTGTTTTTT.

In nucleotides, the CDR3 is TGTGCCAGTAGTATCAGGTCCAAACTGAACACTGAAGCTTTCTTT. Amino acids: CASSIRSKLNTEAFF. V is TRBV19 and J is TRBJ1-1, with D unresolved. The germline gives CDR1 LNHDA, CDR2 SQIVND (reference sequence). V was pared by 3 bases and J by 0 bases, with 11 bases between. The CDR3 extends over 15 amino acids.

The chain employs TRBV7-8 and TRBJ2-4, with TRBD2 matching 14 bases. The CDR3 has 18 amino acids. Germline loops: CDR1 SGHVS, CDR2 FQNEAQ. V lost 3 bases, J lost 0 bases, and 4 bases stayed unmatched. The chain's CDR3 is CASSLGLAGELAKNIQYF. CDR3 in DNA: TGTGCCAGCAGCTTGGGACTAGCGGGAGAACTAGCCAAAAACATTCAGTACTTC.

The gene calls are TRBV7-9 and TRBJ2-5, with 7 bases that match TRBD1. The CDR3 covers 16 residues. The germline V gene encodes CDR1 SEHNR and CDR2 FQNEAQ (reference sequence). V was clipped by 2 bases and J by 5 bases; unmatched bases: 11. CDR3 sequence (DNA): TGTGCCAGCAGCTTACGGGGAAACAGGGGCTGGGAGACCCAGTACTTC. Amino acids: CASSLRGNRGWETQYF.

This chain uses TRBV11-2 with TRBJ2-7, with TRBD1 matching 8 bases. The germline V gene has CDR1 SGHAT and CDR2 FQNNGV. This CDR3 is 13 amino acids long. V gave up 7 bases and J gave up 4 bases; unmatched junction bases: 6. The CDR3 bases are TGTGCCAGCAAGTGGACAGGGCCTTACGAGCAGTACTTC. It yields the protein CASKWTGPYEQYF.

CDR3: CASTNRGMGSPLHF. In nucleotides, the CDR3 is TGTGCCAGCACCAACAGGGGCATGGGTTCACCCCTCCACTTT. The genes are TRBV6-5 and TRBJ1-6; TRBD1 agrees at 7 bases. This CDR3 has 14 residues. V lost 7 bases, J lost 9 bases, and 9 bases stayed unmatched. CDR1 is MNHEY, CDR2 SVGAGI, per germline.

This sequence joins TRBV2 and TRBJ1-1; the D is unclear. The CDR3 loop spans 15 amino acids. The germline gives CDR1 SNHLY, CDR2 FYNNEI. V shed 6 bases and J shed 5 bases, with 19 bases lying between them. This chain's CDR3 is CASRPSRGRETEAFF. In nucleotides, the CDR3 is TGTGCCAGCAGACCAAGTAGAGGTCGTGAAACTGAAGCTTTCTTT.

This clone was seen once. The chain uses TRBV4-1 and TRBJ2-5; 12 nucleotides align to TRBD2. Germline V gene data show CDR1 as MGHRA and CDR2 as YSYEKL. Losses at the gene ends were 4 bases for V and 7 bases for J; bases not matched to a gene: 13. CDR3 size: 17 residues. This CDR3 is CASSPSGGLAGGWTQYF. In DNA, the CDR3 is TGCGCCAGCAGCCCTTCCGGGGGTCTAGCGGGAGGGTGGACCCAGTACTTC.

The V call is TRBV28, the J call TRBJ1-2; unclear D gene. V was pared by 7 bases and J by 2 bases, with 11 bases between. CDR3 length equals 13 residues. Germline assignment: CDR1 MDHEN and CDR2 SYDVKM. CDR3 DNA sequence: TGTGCCAGCATTTCCCCTAGGAACTATGGCTACACCTTC. Protein product: CASISPRNYGYTF.

About this clone itself: Other DNA sequences in this sample translate to the same CDR3. V and J are TRBV5-1 and TRBJ2-5; D possibly corresponds to TRBD2 (5 bases). Trimming removed 3 bases at V and 4 bases at J, with 7 bases between. Germline values: CDR1 SGHRS, CDR2 YFSETQ. The CDR3 runs 12 residues. The CDR3 loop is CASSSGLETQYF. In nucleotides, the CDR3 is TGCGCCAGCAGCTCGGGATTAGAGACCCAGTACTTC. Looking up the rest from reference TRBV5-1 and TRBJ2-5 gives the full variable domain: KAGVTQTPRYLIKTRGQQVTLSCSPISGHRSVSWYQQTPGQGLQFLFEYFSETQRNKGNFPGRFSGRQFSNSRSEMNVSTLELGDSALYLCASSSGLETQYFGPGTRLLVL.